This T cell receptor beta chain was obtained from a study of blood T cell repertoires in COVID-19 (dated by TCRdb to about 2020). For the wider study: The collaborator samples originated in the United States, Italy and Spain and spanned the acute and convalescent phases of COVID-19. Where available, HLA class I and class II types were obtained from metadata supplied by the sample provider rather than from assay-based typing. The samples were drawn from two sources: the first 160 participants of the ongoing ImmuneRACE study, and some 1,300 subjects contributed by 6 global collaborators. The sample metadata nearly always contained a de-identified subject ID, COVID-19 status, age in years and sex. The dataset comprised deeply sampled blood TCRbeta repertoires from subjects exposed to, actively infected with, or recovered from COVID-19. The material from the prospective study consisted of cDNA or gDNA derived from T cells, B-cell-depleted T cells, or PBMCs. The repertoires were made available in a free public database intended to serve as a resource for research on the immune response to SARS-CoV-2.

Deletion took 4 bases off V and 0 bases off J, with a span of 17 bases between the germline ends. The CDR3 contains 17 residues, cysteine and phenylalanine counted. The CDR3 DNA has 51 bases and is translated from base 1. The immunoSEQ Assay, a bias-controlled multiplex PCR, was used to amplify TCRbeta CDR3 regions from genomic DNA. Processing in the source paper ran as follows. Within the assay, amplification of reference gene primers was used to estimate how many nucleated cells each sample contained. To quantify the absolute abundance of each unique TCRbeta CDR3 rearrangement, sequence reads were collapsed and filtered. For each sample, productive Simpson clonality was calculated as the square root of Simpson's diversity index over productive rearrangements. In its TCRdb copy, this immuneACCESS table keeps in-frame sequences only and misses some clones. Where compared with another copy, unresolved V genes explain less than half of these, and the others have no known cause. That table supplies the V and J calls and clone size; D and trimming were determined from the DNA. The sample table holds hundreds of thousands of clones, of which around 87% were seen once. The ten top clones hold 1.5% of the sample.

A second Seattle source provided samples from volunteer blood donors who had recovered from COVID-19. The collaborating institutions used their own protocols to collect whole blood in K2EDTA tubes. For TCRbeta analysis, collaborator samples were shipped as frozen whole blood, as isolated PBMCs, or as DNA extracted from either sample type. Findings and caveats that apply to the study as a whole: The quantity of clinical and demographic metadata differed by source and by participant and was supplied without curation.

On this clone itself: Its recognized antigen is unknown. No per-base quality is available; no much larger clone lies one base away.

The sequencing input was peripheral blood. Here the chain combines TRBV5-3 and TRBJ2-1, and possibly TRBD2, on 6 matching bases. TRBV5-3 is classed as an ORF, of uncertain function. The source of this sequence is a woman aged 40 to 49 who had recovered from COVID-19. At the DNA level, the sequence is TGTGCCAGAAGCCCATATAGGGCGGGGAGCTCCTACAATGAGCAGTTCTTC. This is translated as CARSPYRAGSSYNEQFF.